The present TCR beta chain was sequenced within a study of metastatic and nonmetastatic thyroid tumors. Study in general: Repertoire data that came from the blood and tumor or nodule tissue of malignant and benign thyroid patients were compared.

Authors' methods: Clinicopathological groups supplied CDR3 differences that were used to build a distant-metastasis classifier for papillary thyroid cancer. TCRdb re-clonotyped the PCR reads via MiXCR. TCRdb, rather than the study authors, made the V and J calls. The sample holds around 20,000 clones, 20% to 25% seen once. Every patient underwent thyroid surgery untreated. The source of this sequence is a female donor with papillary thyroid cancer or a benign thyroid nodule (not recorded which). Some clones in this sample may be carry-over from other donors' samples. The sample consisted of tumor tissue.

CDR3 bases: TGTGCCAGCAGCCAAACGGACGGTACAGATACGCAGTATTTT. This sequence encodes CASSQTDGTDTQYF. This rearrangement joins TRBV7-9 to TRBJ2-3; no clear D gene. The germline V gene has CDR1 SEHNR and CDR2 FQNEAQ (reference sequence). V shed 5 bases and J shed 3 bases, with 12 bases lying between them. The CDR3 totals 14 residues.